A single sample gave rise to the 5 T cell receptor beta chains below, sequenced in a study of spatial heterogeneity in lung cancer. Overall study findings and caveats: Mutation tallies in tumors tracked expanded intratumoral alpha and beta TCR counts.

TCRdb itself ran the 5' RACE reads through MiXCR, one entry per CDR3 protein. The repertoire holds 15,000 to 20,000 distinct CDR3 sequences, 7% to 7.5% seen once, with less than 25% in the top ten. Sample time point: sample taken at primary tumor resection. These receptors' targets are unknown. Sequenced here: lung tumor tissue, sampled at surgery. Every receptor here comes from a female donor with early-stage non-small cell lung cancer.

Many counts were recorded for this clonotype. The CDR3 nucleotides are TGCAGTGCTAGGGAGGGGGAGGGCCTCCACGAGCAGTACTTC. It yields the protein CSAREGEGLHEQYF. The gene calls are TRBV20-1 and TRBJ2-7, with D tentatively TRBD2 (7 bases). The CDR3 length is 14 residues. Trimming left V 3 bases short and J 5 bases short, with 17 bases between. Germline V gene sequence: CDR1 DFQATT, CDR2 SNEGSKA (reference sequence).

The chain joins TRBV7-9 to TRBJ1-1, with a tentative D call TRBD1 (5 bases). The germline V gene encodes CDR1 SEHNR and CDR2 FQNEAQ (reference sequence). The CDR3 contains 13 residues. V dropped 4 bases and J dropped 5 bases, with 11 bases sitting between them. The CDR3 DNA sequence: TGTGCCAGCAGCTCCTGGGACGTAACTGAAGCTTTCTTT. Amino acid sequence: CASSSWDVTEAFF.

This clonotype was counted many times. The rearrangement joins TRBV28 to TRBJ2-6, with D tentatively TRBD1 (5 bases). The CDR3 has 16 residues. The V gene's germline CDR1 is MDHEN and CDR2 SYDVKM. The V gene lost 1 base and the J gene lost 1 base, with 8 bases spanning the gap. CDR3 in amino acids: CASSLYGASGANVLTF. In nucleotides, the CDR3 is TGTGCCAGCAGTTTATATGGGGCTTCTGGGGCCAACGTCCTGACTTTC.

CDR3 region: CSAPMTQGDTQYF. Written as DNA, the CDR3 is TGCAGTGCTCCAATGACCCAAGGAGATACGCAGTATTTT. The chain uses TRBV20-1 and TRBJ2-3; D is unresolved. The CDR3 has 13 residues. CDR1 is DFQATT and CDR2 is SNEGSKA in the germline V gene (reference sequence). V lost 5 bases to trimming and J lost 5 bases, with 14 bases between them.

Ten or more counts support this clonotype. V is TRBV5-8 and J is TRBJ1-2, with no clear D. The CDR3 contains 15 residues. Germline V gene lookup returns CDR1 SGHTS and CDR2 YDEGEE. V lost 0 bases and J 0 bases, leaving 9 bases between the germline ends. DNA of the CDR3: TGTGCCAGCAGCTTGGATGGGAGAACTAACTATGGCTACACCTTC. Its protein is CASSLDGRTNYGYTF.